Following are 21 T cell receptor beta chains from one sample sequenced in a study of T cells in Graves' hyperthyroidism and ophthalmopathy. Amplification targeted TCR beta CDR3 regions from RNA transcripts. HTBI primers were employed in a first-round RT-PCR of the TCR CDR3. TCRdb passed the multiplex PCR reads through MiXCR, listing each CDR3 protein once. Of over 700,000 distinct CDR3 sequences listed, over 35% were seen once; the top ten hold 7.5% to 9.5%. The sequenced sample consisted of blood. Receptors originate from a man between 18 and 29 years old with Graves' hyperthyroidism.

There are many counts of this clonotype. The rearrangement joins TRBV2 to TRBJ1-1; 7 positions agree with TRBD1. The CDR3 runs to 13 residues. The germline V gene encodes CDR1 SNHLY and CDR2 FYNNEI. With 7 bases clipped from V and 5 bases from J, the junction kept 7 bases outside the gene matches. The CDR3 region has the DNA TGTGCCAGCATGAGGACAGGCGGGACTGAAGCTTTCTTT. This gives the protein CASMRTGGTEAFF. The whole variable domain, remainder taken from reference TRBV2 and TRBJ1-1, is EPEVTQTPSHQVTQMGQEVILRCVPISNHLYFYWYRQILGQKVEFLVSFYNNEISEKSEIFDDQFSVERPDGSNFTLKIRSTKLEDSAMYFCASMRTGGTEAFFGQGTRLTVV.

The genes are TRBV4-2 and TRBJ2-5, with TRBD2 identical over 8 bases. V lost 5 bases, J lost 2 bases, and 7 bases stayed unmatched. The CDR3 extends over 15 amino acids. CDR1 is LGHNA and CDR2 is YNFKEQ in the germline V gene. The CDR3 loop reads CASSGTSGQQETQYF. The CDR3 coding sequence is TGTGCCAGCAGCGGCACTAGCGGACAGCAAGAGACCCAGTACTTC.

The sample holds a few counts of this clonotype. The CDR3 sequence: CASSVGVKAQETQYF. The CDR3 bases are TGTGCCAGCAGCGTAGGGGTGAAGGCTCAAGAGACCCAGTACTTC. This rearrangement joins TRBV9 to TRBJ2-5; no definite D call. The CDR3 consists of 15 residues. CDR1 is SGDLS, CDR2 YYNGEE, per germline. Trimming pared 0 bases from V and 2 bases from J, leaving 11 bases between.

The chain links TRBV5-1 to TRBJ1-4; 7 bases are shared with TRBD1. The CDR3 length is 14 residues. V was pared by 1 base and J by 5 bases, with 2 bases of the junction left unmatched. In germline, CDR1 is SGHRS, CDR2 YFSETQ. The CDR3 DNA sequence: TGCGCCAGCAGCTTGACCAGGGGGAATGAAAAACTGTTTTTT. Its protein is CASSLTRGNEKLFF.

This sequence joins TRBV6-5 and TRBJ1-4, with D possibly matching TRBD1 (5 bases). CDR3 length: 13 residues. Germline loops: CDR1 MNHEY, CDR2 SVGAGI. The germline V and J ends were trimmed by 4 bases and 7 bases, with 10 bases remaining between them. As DNA, the CDR3 is TGTGCCAGCAGTTCAGGGTTGTTTGAAAAACTGTTTTTT. It encodes CASSSGLFEKLFF.

The J gene is TRBJ1-5, the V gene TRBV6-5; D gene ambiguous. Trimming stripped 0 bases from V and 15 bases from J, with 3 bases between. CDR1 is MNHEY, CDR2 SVGAGI, per germline. This CDR3 is built from 9 residues. The chain's CDR3 is CASSYSGHF. The DNA of the CDR3 is TGTGCCAGCAGTTACTCGGGGCATTTT.

The genes are TRBV6-5 and TRBJ2-5; TRBD2 aligns across 11 bases. The V segment lost 10 bases and the J segment 5 bases; nucleotides outside the gene matches: 6. The CDR3 spans 13 residues. The germline V gene encodes CDR1 MNHEY and CDR2 SVGAGI. The CDR3 DNA sequence: TGTGCCAACAATAGCGGGGGGGCGGAGACCCAGTACTTC. Amino acid sequence: CANNSGGAETQYF.

Concerning this clonotype itself: The germline gene is not matched at one end of the junction; a read error may be the cause. The CDR3 reads CASSLVAGATGEQYF. CDR3 bases: TGCGCCAGCAGCCTCGTAGCAGGGGCAACCGGCGAGCAGTACTTC. The V and J genes are TRBV7-2 and TRBJ2-7; tentatively, D is TRBD1 (6 bases). The germline gives CDR1 SGHTA, CDR2 FQGNSA. This CDR3 has 15 residues.

This clonotype was seen once. CDR3 loop: CASGFGTGELFF. The CDR3 nucleotides read TGTGCTAGTGGTTTCGGGACCGGGGAGCTGTTTTTT. The V call is TRBV12-5, the J call TRBJ2-2, with no clear D. The CDR3 extends over 12 amino acids. Trimming stripped 3 bases from V and 5 bases from J, with 4 bases between. CDR1 and CDR2 (germline): LGHNT, FRNRAP.

This clonotype has ten or more counts. V and J are TRBV2 and TRBJ1-5, with a possible D match to TRBD1 (5 bases). Germline CDR1 reads SNHLY; CDR2 reads FYNNEI. The ends were cut back, 6 bases at V and 0 bases at J, with 12 bases in the middle. This CDR3 has 15 amino acids. CDR3 residues: CASRTGDRSNQPQHF. The CDR3 DNA sequence: TGTGCCAGCAGGACCGGGGACCGTAGCAATCAGCCCCAGCATTTT.

The gene calls are TRBV6-2 or TRBV6-3 and TRBJ1-6, with a weak D call TRBD1 (5 bases). Germline lookup yields CDR1 MNHEY and CDR2 SVGEGT. V lost 4 bases, J lost 12 bases, and 10 bases lay in between. The CDR3 covers 12 residues. Written as DNA, the CDR3 is TGTGCCAGCAGTTGGAATCAGGGACCCCTCCACTTT. Translation gives CASSWNQGPLHF.

This clonotype has only a few counts. The chain carries TRBV7-9 and TRBJ2-2; the match to TRBD2 covers 7 bases. The CDR3 extends over 13 amino acids. The V segment lost 5 bases and the J segment 7 bases; nucleotides outside the gene matches: 4. Germline CDR1 SEHNR, CDR2 FQNEAQ (reference sequence). CDR3 DNA: TGTGCCAGCAGCCGCGGGGGTATCGGGGAGCTGTTTTTT. The encoded protein is CASSRGGIGELFF.

This chain uses TRBV20-1 with TRBJ1-5, with TRBD1 matching 7 bases. Germline trimming cut 6 bases from V and 6 bases from J; bases unmatched to any gene: 11. The CDR3 runs to 14 residues. From germline, CDR1 is DFQATT and CDR2 SNEGSKA (reference sequence). CDR3 DNA: TGCAGTGCGACGGGCGACAGGGAAGTTCAGCCCCAGCATTTT. It codes for CSATGDREVQPQHF.

This clonotype has a count of ten or more. V gene TRBV5-1 combines with J gene TRBJ1-2; no clear D. CDR3 length: 13 amino acids. With 6 bases removed from V and 0 bases from J, the gap between germline ends came to 9 bases. Germline V gene data show CDR1 as SGHRS and CDR2 as YFSETQ. CDR3 nucleotide sequence: TGCGCCAGCAACCTTGGCGCTAACTATGGCTACACCTTC. This gives the protein CASNLGANYGYTF.

The sample holds many counts of this clonotype. The CDR3 DNA follows: TGCAGCGTTGATCAAGGGTCCTACGAGCAGTACTTC. This codes for CSVDQGSYEQYF. The chain couples TRBV29-1 to TRBJ2-7, with D unclear. The CDR3 length is 12 residues. Germline CDR1 and CDR2: SQVTM and ANQGSEA. Trimming cost V 3 bases and J 1 base, with 7 bases left between them.

CDR3 protein: CARGDSPLHF. The DNA of the CDR3 is TGTGCCAGGGGAGATTCACCCCTCCACTTT. The rearrangement links TRBV27 to TRBJ1-6; D gene unclear. V was cut by 9 bases and J by 8 bases, with 5 bases left in between. The CDR3 extends over 10 amino acids. The V gene's germline CDR1 is MNHEY and CDR2 SMNVEV (reference sequence).

This clonotype was observed many times. V is TRBV29-1 and J is TRBJ2-6; D possibly corresponds to TRBD1 (6 bases). In germline, CDR1 is SQVTM, CDR2 ANQGSEA. The V and J ends lost 6 bases and 2 bases respectively, with 11 bases between them. This CDR3 is built from 14 residues. The CDR3 sequence: CSVLPGAGANVLTF. Written as DNA, the CDR3 is TGCAGCGTCCTCCCAGGGGCTGGGGCCAACGTCCTGACTTTC. The whole variable domain, remainder taken from reference TRBV29-1 and TRBJ2-6, is SAVISQKPSRDICQRGTSLTIQCQVDSQVTMMFWYRQQPGQSLTLIATANQGSEATYESGFVIDKFPISRPNLTFSTLTVSNMSPEDSSIYLCSVLPGAGANVLTFGAGSRLTVL.

Remarks on this clonotype: A single base separates this from a much larger clone, so it may be a read error. The V call is TRBV7-2, the J call TRBJ1-5, with 7 bases fitting TRBD1. CDR3 size: 15 residues. Per germline, CDR1 SGHTA and CDR2 FQGNSA. Trimming removed 5 bases from V and 6 bases from J; junction bases left unmatched: 10. The CDR3: CASSVIGTVVQPQHF. The CDR3 DNA sequence: TGTGCCAGCAGCGTAATAGGGACAGTGGTTCAGCCCCAGCATTTT. Complete variable domain (other parts from reference TRBV7-2 and TRBJ1-5): GAGVSQSPSNKVTEKGKDVELRCDPISGHTALYWYRQSLGQGLEFLIYFQGNSAPDKSGLPSDRFSAERTGGSVSTLTIQRTQQEDSAVYLCASSVIGTVVQPQHFGDGTRLSIL.

The genes are TRBV7-9 and TRBJ1-2; maybe TRBD1 (6 bases). The CDR3 extends over 15 amino acids. Per germline, CDR1 SEHNR and CDR2 FQNEAQ (reference sequence). The V end lost 5 bases, the J end lost 8 bases, and 21 bases lay between the germline ends. DNA for the CDR3: TGTGCCAGCAGCCTTCCCGGGACAAACGGTCCGGGCTACACCTTC. Translation gives CASSLPGTNGPGYTF.

The rearrangement joins TRBV20-1 to TRBJ2-7, with 7 bases that match TRBD2. V lost 0 bases, J lost 4 bases, and 12 bases stayed unmatched. CDR1 is DFQATT and CDR2 is SNEGSKA in the germline V gene (reference sequence). The CDR3 loop spans 16 amino acids. The CDR3 sequence: CSARESASGALYEQYF. The DNA of the CDR3 is TGCAGTGCTAGAGAATCGGCTAGCGGCGCGCTTTACGAGCAGTACTTC.

This clonotype was detected ten times or more. The chain's CDR3 is CSALGLAGAFSYEQYF. CDR3 in DNA: TGCAGTGCCCTCGGACTAGCGGGGGCCTTCTCCTACGAGCAGTACTTC. This chain joins TRBV20-1 and TRBJ2-7; 13 bases match TRBD2. Germline lookup yields CDR1 DFQATT and CDR2 SNEGSKA (reference sequence). V shed 6 bases, J shed 0 bases, and the junction held 8 bases outside the gene matches. The CDR3 loop spans 16 amino acids.